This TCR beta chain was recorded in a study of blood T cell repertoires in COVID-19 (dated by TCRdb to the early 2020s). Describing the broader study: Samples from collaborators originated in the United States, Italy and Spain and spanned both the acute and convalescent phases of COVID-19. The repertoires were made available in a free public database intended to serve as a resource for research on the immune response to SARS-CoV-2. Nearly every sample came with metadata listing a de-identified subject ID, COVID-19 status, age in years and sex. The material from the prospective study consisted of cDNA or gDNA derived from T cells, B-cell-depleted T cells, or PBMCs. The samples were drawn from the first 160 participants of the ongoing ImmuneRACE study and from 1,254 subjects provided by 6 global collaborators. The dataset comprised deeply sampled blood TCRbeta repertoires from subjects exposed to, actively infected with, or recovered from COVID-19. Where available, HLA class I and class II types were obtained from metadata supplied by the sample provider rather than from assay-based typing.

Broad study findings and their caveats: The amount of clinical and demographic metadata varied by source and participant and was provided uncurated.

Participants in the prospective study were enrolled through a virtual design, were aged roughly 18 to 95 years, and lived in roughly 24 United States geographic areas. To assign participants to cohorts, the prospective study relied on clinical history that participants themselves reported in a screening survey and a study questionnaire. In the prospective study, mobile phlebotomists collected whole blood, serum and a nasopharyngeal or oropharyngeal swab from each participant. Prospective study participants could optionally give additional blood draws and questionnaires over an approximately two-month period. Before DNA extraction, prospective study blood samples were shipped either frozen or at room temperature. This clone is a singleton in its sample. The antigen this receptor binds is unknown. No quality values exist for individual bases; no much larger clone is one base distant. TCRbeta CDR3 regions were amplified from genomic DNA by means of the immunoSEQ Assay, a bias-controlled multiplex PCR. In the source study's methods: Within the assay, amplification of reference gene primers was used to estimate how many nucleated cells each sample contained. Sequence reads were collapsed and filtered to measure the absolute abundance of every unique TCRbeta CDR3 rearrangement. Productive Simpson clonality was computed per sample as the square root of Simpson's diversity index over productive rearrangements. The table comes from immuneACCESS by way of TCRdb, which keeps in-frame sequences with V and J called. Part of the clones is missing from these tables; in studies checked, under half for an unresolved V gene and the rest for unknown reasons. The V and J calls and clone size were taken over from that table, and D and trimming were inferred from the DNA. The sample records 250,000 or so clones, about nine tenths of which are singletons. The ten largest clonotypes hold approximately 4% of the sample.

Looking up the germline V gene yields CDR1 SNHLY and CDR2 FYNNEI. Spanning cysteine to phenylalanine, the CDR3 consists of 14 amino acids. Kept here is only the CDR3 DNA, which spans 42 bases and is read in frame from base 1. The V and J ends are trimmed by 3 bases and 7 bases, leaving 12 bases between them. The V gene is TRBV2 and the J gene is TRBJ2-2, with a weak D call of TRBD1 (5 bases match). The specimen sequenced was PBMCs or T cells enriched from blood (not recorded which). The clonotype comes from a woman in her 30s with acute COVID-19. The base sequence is TGTGCCAGCAGTGACGTCAGGGATGTCGGGGAGCTGTTTTTT. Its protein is CASSDVRDVGELFF. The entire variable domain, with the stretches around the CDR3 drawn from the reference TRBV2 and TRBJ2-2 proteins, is EPEVTQTPSHQVTQMGQEVILRCVPISNHLYFYWYRQILGQKVEFLVSFYNNEISEKSEIFDDQFSVERPDGSNFTLKIRSTKLEDSAMYFCASSDVRDVGELFFGEGSRLTVL.